This is a list of T cell receptor beta chains from one sample in a study of shared clonotypes between healthy human individuals. Profiling relied on immunoSEQ multiplex PCR, and the TCRdb table lists in-frame clones only, not all of them. The sample includes roughly 2.1 million clones, about 93% of them seen just once. Material for sequencing was naive CD8+ T cells from PBMCs. These receptors all stem from a man aged 18-30 years in good health. Some clones in this sample may be carry-over from other donors' samples. Both conserved end residues are part of each CDR3. D genes are given only for firm matches. The size of a clone is reported for some rows only, either as once, few or many, or as a class for expanded clones.

TRBJ1-1 | TRBV5-1 | - | TRBD1 | CASTLGQGWGEAFF | TGCGCCAGCACCTTGGGACAGGGCTGGGGTGAAGCTTTCTTT
TRBJ2-6 | TRBV27 | - | - | CASSLGQSLPGANVLTF | TGTGCCAGCAGTTTGGGACAATCCCTTCCTGGGGCCAACGTCCTGACTTTC
TRBJ2-7 | TRBV28 | - | - | CASSLEGEQYF | TGTGCCAGCAGTTTAGAGGGCGAGCAGTACTTC
TRBJ2-7 | TRBV28 | - | - | CASSLRGAPSTEQYF | TGTGCCAGCAGTTTAAGGGGAGCCCCCTCTACGGAGCAGTACTTC
TRBJ2-7 | TRBV10-3 | - | - | CAISDRQGDSYEQYF | TGTGCCATCAGTGATAGGCAGGGCGACTCCTACGAGCAGTACTTC
TRBJ1-1 | TRBV7-9 | - | TRBD1 | CASSSRDRGDTEAFF | TGTGCCAGCAGCTCCCGGGACAGGGGTGACACTGAAGCTTTCTTT
TRBJ1-2 | TRBV27 | - | - | CASSSSGGLANYGYTF | -
TRBJ2-7 | TRBV6-1 | once | - | CASSEWGIEQYF | TGTGCCAGCAGTGAATGGGGGATCGAGCAGTACTTC
TRBJ1-4 | TRBV28 | - | - | CAIQQAQEFPTNEKLFF | TGTGCCATCCAGCAGGCCCAGGAGTTTCCAACTAATGAAAAACTGTTTTTT
TRBJ2-5 | TRBV6-1 | - | - | CASSDSPQETQYF | TGTGCCAGCAGCGACAGTCCCCAAGAGACCCAGTACTTC
TRBJ2-1 | TRBV9 | - | - | CASSVGSNEQFF | TGTGCCAGCAGCGTAGGATCCAATGAGCAGTTCTTC
TRBJ2-3 | TRBV11-1 | - | TRBD1 | CASSFGTGNTDTQYF | TGTGCCAGCAGCTTTGGGACAGGGAACACAGATACGCAGTATTTT
TRBJ2-2 | TRBV7-2 | - | TRBD2 | CASSPASGRAGELFF | TGTGCCAGCAGCCCTGCTAGCGGGAGGGCCGGGGAGCTGTTTTTT
TRBJ2-5 | TRBV7-9 | - | - | CASSFRISETQYF | TGTGCCAGCAGCTTCCGGATTTCAGAGACCCAGTACTTC
TRBJ2-2 | TRBV9 | - | - | CASSQSKGELFF | TGTGCCAGCAGCCAATCTAAGGGGGAGCTGTTTTTT
TRBJ1-1 | TRBV7-8 | - | - | CASSLAFGRAEGTEAFF | TGTGCCAGCAGCTTAGCGTTTGGAAGGGCAGAGGGCACTGAAGCTTTCTTT
TRBJ2-1 | TRBV9 | - | - | CASSGTLSSYNEQFF | TGTGCCAGCAGCGGGACACTGAGCTCCTACAATGAGCAGTTCTTC
TRBJ1-2 | TRBV27 | - | - | CASSLSAGFYGYTF | TGTGCCAGCAGTTTATCGGCAGGGTTCTATGGCTACACCTTC
TRBJ1-1 | TRBV5-4 | - | - | CASSLTLNTEAFF | TGTGCCAGCAGCTTGACCCTTAACACTGAAGCTTTCTTT
TRBJ2-1 | TRBV5-6 | once | TRBD2 | CASNQLAGELYNEQFF | TGTGCCAGCAACCAATTAGCGGGAGAACTCTACAATGAGCAGTTCTTC
TRBJ2-2 | TRBV7-9 | - | - | CASSPGQTRVDTGELFF | TGTGCCAGCAGCCCCGGACAGACCCGCGTGGACACCGGGGAGCTGTTTTTT
TRBJ2-5 | TRBV28 | - | TRBD2 | CASNHLTSGYYQETQYF | TGTGCCAGCAACCATTTAACTAGCGGATATTACCAAGAGACCCAGTACTTC
TRBJ2-4 | TRBV4-3 | once | TRBD2 | CASSQDPQRGILAKNIQYF | TGCGCCAGCAGCCAAGATCCCCAGCGGGGGATCCTAGCCAAAAACATTCAGTACTTC
TRBJ1-1 | TRBV27 | few | - | CASSSTGGTEAFF | TGTGCCAGCAGCTCGACGGGGGGAACTGAAGCTTTCTTT
TRBJ1-1 | TRBV29-1 | - | - | CSGYKQGTEAFF | TGCAGCGGGTACAAACAGGGAACTGAAGCTTTCTTT
TRBJ2-6 | TRBV7-7 | - | - | CASSLGSRISGANVLTF | TGTGCCAGCAGCTTAGGTAGCAGGATCTCTGGGGCCAACGTCCTGACTTTC
TRBJ1-1 | TRBV2 | - | TRBD1 | CASSDGQGDMNTEAFF | TGTGCCAGCAGTGATGGACAGGGGGACATGAACACTGAAGCTTTCTTT
TRBJ2-7 | TRBV5-1 | - | TRBD1 | CASSLAVGQDYEQYF | TGCGCCAGCAGCTTGGCCGTGGGACAGGACTACGAGCAGTACTTC
TRBJ1-1 | TRBV29-1 | few | TRBD1 | CSVEFRVGTGVTEAFF | TGCAGCGTTGAATTTAGGGTGGGGACAGGGGTTACTGAAGCTTTCTTT
TRBJ1-5 | TRBV27 | few | - | CASSFGQTNQPQHF | TGTGCCAGCAGTTTCGGGCAGACCAATCAGCCCCAGCATTTT
TRBJ1-5 | TRBV27 | - | TRBD1 | CASSSKWTGGDQPQHF | TGTGCCAGCAGTTCGAAATGGACAGGGGGAGATCAGCCCCAGCATTTT
TRBJ2-2 | TRBV29-1 | - | - | CSVGANTGELFF | TGCAGCGTTGGGGCGAACACCGGGGAGCTGTTTTTT
TRBJ2-1 | TRBV19 | - | - | CASSISGLSNNEQFF | TGTGCCAGTAGTATAAGCGGGCTAAGCAACAATGAGCAGTTCTTC
TRBJ2-3 | TRBV7-8 | - | TRBD2 | CASSPGTSGSLVDTQYF | TGTGCCAGCAGCCCTGGGACTAGCGGGAGTCTCGTGGATACGCAGTATTTT
TRBJ2-1 | TRBV6-4 | once | TRBD2 | CASSDGLAGVNEQFF | TGTGCCAGCAGTGACGGGCTAGCGGGAGTGAATGAGCAGTTCTTC
TRBJ2-5 | TRBV2 | - | TRBD2 | CASPPAGGKEQETQYF | TGTGCCAGCCCCCCTGCGGGGGGGAAGGAGCAAGAGACCCAGTACTTC
TRBJ2-3 | TRBV5-8 | - | - | CASSLEVWREGTDTQYF | TGTGCCAGCAGCTTGGAGGTTTGGAGGGAAGGGACAGATACGCAGTATTTT
TRBJ1-5 | TRBV7-9 | - | - | CASSLEHTPAPQHF | TGTGCCAGCAGCTTAGAACACACCCCAGCGCCCCAGCATTTT
TRBJ2-1 | TRBV7-3 | - | TRBD2 | CASSTGGFQQFF | TGTGCCAGCAGTACCGGGGGGTTCCAGCAGTTCTTC
TRBJ1-4 | TRBV7-9 | once | - | CASSVPGGNEKLFF | TGTGCCAGCAGCGTTCCGGGAGGAAATGAAAAACTGTTTTTT
TRBJ2-7 | TRBV7-3 | - | - | CASGSDGTVLLKPYF | TGTGCCAGCGGGTCCGACGGGACGGTGCTCCTAAAGCCGTACTTC
TRBJ2-3 | TRBV18 | - | - | CASSPPTTDTQYF | TGTGCCAGCTCACCACCGACGACAGATACGCAGTATTTT
TRBJ1-5 | TRBV19 | - | - | CASSIRGTGQPQHF | TGTGCCAGTAGTATTCGAGGGACGGGTCAGCCCCAGCATTTT
TRBJ2-7 | TRBV5-4 | - | TRBD2 | CASSLRAGGPHEQYF | TGTGCCAGCAGCTTGAGGGCGGGAGGGCCACACGAGCAGTACTTC